The 2 T cell receptor beta chains below all came from one sample that was sequenced in a study of CD8 T cells in Susac syndrome. Roughly 0.5 to 1 ug RNA was reverse transcribed with random hexamers. TCRdb re-called the immunoSEQ multiplex PCR reads with MiXCR, one entry per CDR3 protein. The table records 150,000 to 200,000 distinct CDR3 sequences, over 75% of them present only once. Material: CD4+ T cells from PBMCs. These receptors were taken from a human donor with Susac syndrome.

The chain uses TRBV11-2 and TRBJ1-1, with D possibly being TRBD1 (6 bases). Trimming cost V 3 bases and J 2 bases, with 22 bases left between them. The CDR3 runs 18 residues. Germline loops: CDR1 SGHAT, CDR2 FQNNGV. This chain's CDR3 is CASSFRRGPGGGNTEAFF. CDR3 sequence (DNA): TGTGCCAGCAGCTTTCGCAGGGGCCCCGGGGGAGGAAACACTGAAGCTTTCTTT.

The chain recombines TRBV12-3 or TRBV12-4 with TRBJ2-7; 10 nucleotides align to TRBD2. Trimming cost V 1 base and J 6 bases; bases outside gene matches: 3. CDR3 length: 14 residues. The CDR3 reads CASSLGTSGLEQYF. As DNA, the CDR3 is TGTGCCAGCAGTTTAGGGACTAGCGGTCTCGAGCAGTACTTC.